This T cell receptor beta chain appears in the sequencing data of a study of shared clonotypes between healthy human individuals. Germline V CDR1 and CDR2: SGHVS, FQNEAQ. V trimming: 2 bases; J trimming: 3 bases; junction bases outside the gene matches: 9. The CDR3 spans 16 residues. Clones were sequenced by immunoSEQ multiplex PCR, and TCRdb holds only the in-frame ones, with some missing. The sample holds about 800,000 clones, 90% to 98% seen once. Naive CD8 populations comprised CD45RO-negative cells positively selected for CCR7, excluding terminally differentiated effector memory CD45RA+ cells. The source is a young man in good health. The material sequenced was naive CD8+ T cells sorted from blood. This rearrangement joins TRBV7-8 to TRBJ2-5; 7 bases match TRBD2. The chain's CDR3 is CASSLKRAGLKETQYF. The CDR3 coding sequence is TGTGCCAGCAGCTTAAAGCGAGCGGGGCTCAAAGAGACCCAGTACTTC.